This TCR beta chain was sequenced during a study of T cells in Graves' hyperthyroidism and ophthalmopathy. Study outcomes and limitations: Most clonotypes that expanded in the thyroid above 0.001 also showed up in blood.

This clonotype was detected ten times or more. What it recognizes is unknown. The CDR3 covers 16 residues. Trimming cost V 7 bases and J 3 bases, with 19 bases left between them. Germline V gene lookup returns CDR1 MDHEN and CDR2 SYDVKM. The investigators amplified TCR beta CDR3 regions from RNA transcripts. During a first-round RT-PCR of the TCR CDR3, the HTBI primer set was used. From the multiplex PCR reads, TCRdb called clonotypes with MiXCR, one entry per CDR3 protein. The sample holds some 740,000 distinct CDR3 sequences, 12% to 15% seen once. The rearrangement uses TRBV28 and TRBJ1-5; possibly TRBD1 for D (6 bases). The origin of this receptor is a young woman with Graves' hyperthyroidism. The sequencing input was blood. This CDR3 is CASKPAGQILNQPQHF. The DNA of the CDR3 is TGTGCCAGCAAACCCGCGGGACAAATCCTCAATCAGCCCCAGCATTTT.